This TCR beta chain was sequenced in a study of blood T cell repertoires in COVID-19. In the study overall: Sites in the United States, Italy and Spain provided acute and convalescent COVID-19 samples. PBMCs, B-cell-depleted T cells, or T cells were the source of the cDNA or gDNA that made up the material.

Source study methods: Reference gene primer amplification gave estimated nucleated cell counts. Profiling relied on immunoSEQ multiplex PCR, and the TCRdb table lists in-frame clones only, not all of them. For V, J and clone size, that table is used; D and trimming come from the DNA. Counted here are under 250,000 clones, roughly 86% occurring once; the ten biggest clones make up 1.5% to 2%. CDR3 length: 16 residues. Trimming cost V 2 bases and J 1 base, with 14 bases left between them. The germline gives CDR1 SNHLY, CDR2 FYNNEI. The chain recombines TRBV2 with TRBJ2-5; TRBD1 is a possible D gene (5 bases). The receptor's source is a woman aged 55-70 years who had recovered from COVID-19. Sequencing was performed on peripheral blood. Here the CDR3 reads CASSESLGQGQETQYF. For the CDR3, the DNA is TGTGCCAGCAGTGAAAGTCTGGGGCAGGGCCAAGAGACCCAGTACTTC.